This TCR beta chain originates from a study of cytomegalovirus exposure and HLA in healthy donors. With 60 Vbeta and 13 Jbeta primers, the PCR was carried out. In the original processing: There were some 87 million unique TCR beta chains by a later count, and 8.5 million to 14 million of them were shared. Sequencing used immunoSEQ multiplex PCR; TCRdb keeps in-frame clones, though not all of them. The V and J calls and clone size are taken from that table; D and trimming were inferred from the DNA. Of 25,000 to 40,000 clones in the sample, about 60% were seen once. Germline loops: CDR1 GTSNPN, CDR2 SVGIG (reference sequence). The CDR3 has 15 residues. V was pared by 2 bases and J by 1 base, with 5 bases of the junction left unmatched. Findings and limits, study-wide: Sequencing likely caused a cluster of highly shared sequence variants. Using a false discovery rate of 0.05, a later analysis showed that 16,000 or so TCR beta sequences were associated with HLA alleles. Certain indistinguishable V segments, among them TRBV6-2 and TRBV6-3, were excluded.

As to this clone: The antigen is undetermined.

The TCR comes from a man aged 50 or older in good health and CMV-seropositive. What was sequenced was PBMCs. This chain connects TRBV30 to TRBJ2-4; 7 nucleotides line up with TRBD1. The CDR3: CAWSYTTGAKNIQYF. In DNA form, the CDR3 reads TGTGCCTGGAGTTACACGACAGGGGCCAAAAACATTCAGTACTTC.